This is a list of T cell receptor beta chains from one sample in a study of cytomegalovirus exposure and HLA in healthy donors. Here immunoSEQ multiplex PCR was the method, and the copy in TCRdb shows in-frame clones only, minus some. The repertoire includes nearly 110,000 clones, about 76% of them detected once, and 6.1% sits in the top ten. The sequencing sample was made of PBMCs. The receptors derive from a woman between 50 and 59 years old in good health and CMV-seropositive. CDR3s include the opening cysteine and the closing phenylalanine or tryptophan. The order of the fields is V gene, J gene, D gene, clone size, CDR3 DNA, CDR3 protein. A D gene is named only where the DNA matches it firmly. Size values are once, few and many counts, or a class for expanded clones, and some rows have none.

V gene: TRBV19; J gene: TRBJ2-7; D gene: TRBD2; clone size: once; CDR3 DNA: TGTGCCAGTACAGAGCGGGGGACATACGAGCAGTACTTC; CDR3 protein: CASTERGTYEQYF
V gene: TRBV7-2; J gene: TRBJ1-1; D gene: TRBD1; clone size: -; CDR3 DNA: TGTGCCAGCAAGAGAACAGGGGACACTGAAGCTTTCTTT; CDR3 protein: CASKRTGDTEAFF
V gene: TRBV28; J gene: TRBJ2-3; D gene: -; clone size: -; CDR3 DNA: TGTGCCATCCTAAAGAGTCGGAGCACAGATACGCAGTATTTT; CDR3 protein: CAILKSRSTDTQYF
V gene: TRBV30; J gene: TRBJ2-5; D gene: TRBD2; clone size: -; CDR3 DNA: TGTGCCTGGAGTTGGGGAGGGGAGACCCAGTACTTC; CDR3 protein: CAWSWGGETQYF
V gene: TRBV21-1; J gene: TRBJ1-5; D gene: -; clone size: -; CDR3 DNA: TGTGCCAGCAGCTTACACAGGGGCAATCAGCCCCAGCATTTT; CDR3 protein: CASSLHRGNQPQHF
V gene: TRBV6-6; J gene: TRBJ1-5; D gene: -; clone size: -; CDR3 DNA: TGTGCCAGCAGTTTTGGGGTCGGGAGTCAGCCCCAGCATTTT; CDR3 protein: CASSFGVGSQPQHF
V gene: TRBV30; J gene: TRBJ1-1; D gene: -; clone size: -; CDR3 DNA: TGTGCCTCTCAAGCTTCTACTGAAGCTTTCTTT; CDR3 protein: CASQASTEAFF
V gene: TRBV5-1; J gene: TRBJ1-2; D gene: -; clone size: -; CDR3 DNA: TGCGCCAGCAGCTTGGAGGGTACAGGTGGCTACACCTTC; CDR3 protein: CASSLEGTGGYTF
V gene: TRBV27; J gene: TRBJ1-2; D gene: -; clone size: -; CDR3 DNA: TGTGCCAGCAGGGGGGGTCGGGGGGAAGTGGGAGGCTACACCTTC; CDR3 protein: CASRGGRGEVGGYTF
V gene: TRBV5-4; J gene: TRBJ2-1; D gene: -; clone size: -; CDR3 DNA: TGTGCCAGCAGCTTAATTTCCATAGCCTACAATGAGCAGTTCTTC; CDR3 protein: CASSLISIAYNEQFF
V gene: TRBV29-1; J gene: TRBJ2-1; D gene: -; clone size: -; CDR3 DNA: TGCAGCGTTCGGGGCGGGATACTCTACAATGAGCAGTTCTTC; CDR3 protein: CSVRGGILYNEQFF
V gene: TRBV29-1; J gene: TRBJ2-7; D gene: -; clone size: -; CDR3 DNA: TGCAGCGTTGGAAACGACAGAAGCTCCTACGAGCAGTACTTC; CDR3 protein: CSVGNDRSSYEQYF
V gene: TRBV10-1; J gene: TRBJ1-2; D gene: -; clone size: -; CDR3 DNA: TGCGCCAGCAGTTTCTCTAGGGACACGAGTAACTATGGCTACACCTTC; CDR3 protein: CASSFSRDTSNYGYTF
V gene: TRBV7-8; J gene: TRBJ1-1; D gene: TRBD1; clone size: once; CDR3 DNA: TGTGCCAGCAGCTACCAACAGGGGGGGACTGAAGCTTTCTTT; CDR3 protein: CASSYQQGGTEAFF
V gene: TRBV6-5; J gene: TRBJ1-1; D gene: -; clone size: -; CDR3 DNA: TGTGCCAGCAGTTACCTGACAGACACTGAAGCTTTCTTT; CDR3 protein: CASSYLTDTEAFF
V gene: TRBV10-3; J gene: TRBJ1-2; D gene: -; clone size: -; CDR3 DNA: TGTGCCATCAGTGTAAAGGACACCTCAGGAATTAACTATGGCTACACCTTC; CDR3 protein: CAISVKDTSGINYGYTF
V gene: TRBV7-8; J gene: TRBJ2-4; D gene: -; clone size: -; CDR3 DNA: TGTGCCAGCAGCTTAGTACCGCAGGAAGCCAAAAACATTCAGTACTTC; CDR3 protein: CASSLVPQEAKNIQYF
V gene: TRBV7-2; J gene: TRBJ1-2; D gene: TRBD1; clone size: few; CDR3 DNA: TGTGCCAGCAGCTTAGGGACAGGGGATGGCTACACCTTC; CDR3 protein: CASSLGTGDGYTF
V gene: TRBV19; J gene: TRBJ1-2; D gene: -; clone size: -; CDR3 DNA: TGTGCCAGTAGCCCCGGGCAGGGTGGCTATGGCTACACCTTC; CDR3 protein: CASSPGQGGYGYTF
V gene: TRBV6-6; J gene: TRBJ2-3; D gene: TRBD1; clone size: -; CDR3 DNA: TGTGCCAGCAGACACCGGGACAGGGCGGTCACAGATACGCAGTATTTT; CDR3 protein: CASRHRDRAVTDTQYF
V gene: TRBV5-1; J gene: TRBJ2-1; D gene: -; clone size: -; CDR3 DNA: TGCGCCAGCAGCTTGCGCTCCGTAGACTCCTACAATGAGCAGTTCTTC; CDR3 protein: CASSLRSVDSYNEQFF
V gene: TRBV5-1; J gene: TRBJ2-2; D gene: TRBD2; clone size: once; CDR3 DNA: TGCGCCAGCAGCTTGCGGGATAGCGGGGCATCCGGGGAGCTGTTTTTT; CDR3 protein: CASSLRDSGASGELFF
V gene: TRBV7-2; J gene: TRBJ1-5; D gene: TRBD1; clone size: -; CDR3 DNA: TGTGCCAGCAGCCCGACAGGGGGCAAGGTTCAGCCCCAGCATTTT; CDR3 protein: CASSPTGGKVQPQHF
V gene: TRBV9; J gene: TRBJ2-2; D gene: -; clone size: -; CDR3 DNA: TGTGCCAGCAGCGTGGGTAGCAGGAACACCGGGGAGCTGTTTTTT; CDR3 protein: CASSVGSRNTGELFF
V gene: TRBV30; J gene: TRBJ1-2; D gene: -; clone size: -; CDR3 DNA: TGTGCCTGGAGTGTAGGCTGGGCACAACAAACCGGCTATGGCTACACCTTC; CDR3 protein: CAWSVGWAQQTGYGYTF
V gene: TRBV2; J gene: TRBJ2-7; D gene: TRBD1; clone size: -; CDR3 DNA: TGTGCCAGCAGTGATCCGGGACAGTTGAGCTCCTACGAGCAGTACTTC; CDR3 protein: CASSDPGQLSSYEQYF
V gene: TRBV5-1; J gene: TRBJ2-3; D gene: TRBD2; clone size: -; CDR3 DNA: TGCGCCAGCAGCTTGGAGGCGGGGGGGCGCACAGATACGCAGTATTTT; CDR3 protein: CASSLEAGGRTDTQYF
V gene: TRBV5-1; J gene: TRBJ1-1; D gene: -; clone size: -; CDR3 DNA: TGCGCCAGCCACTTAAAACAGGGGAACACTGAAGCTTTCTTT; CDR3 protein: CASHLKQGNTEAFF
V gene: TRBV7-9; J gene: TRBJ1-1; D gene: -; clone size: few; CDR3 DNA: TGTGCCAGCAGCCCTTGGGGGACATTCACTGAAGCTTTCTTT; CDR3 protein: CASSPWGTFTEAFF
V gene: TRBV28; J gene: TRBJ2-1; D gene: -; clone size: -; CDR3 DNA: TGTGCCAGCCGAACGGGTCCCGAGATAGGGTTCTTC; CDR3 protein: CASRTGPEIGFF
V gene: TRBV4-3; J gene: TRBJ1-6; D gene: -; clone size: -; CDR3 DNA: TGCGCCAGCAGCCAAGACCCCAAGGACAGACAAAAAGATTCACCCCTCCACTTT; CDR3 protein: CASSQDPKDRQKDSPLHF
V gene: TRBV18; J gene: TRBJ1-5; D gene: -; clone size: once; CDR3 DNA: TGTGCCAGCTCACGAGGGAGCAGCAATCAGCCCCAGCATTTT; CDR3 protein: CASSRGSSNQPQHF
V gene: TRBV18; J gene: TRBJ2-1; D gene: -; clone size: -; CDR3 DNA: TGTGCCAGCTCACTTAGTGACACCTACAATGAGCAGTTCTTC; CDR3 protein: CASSLSDTYNEQFF
V gene: TRBV9; J gene: TRBJ1-4; D gene: -; clone size: -; CDR3 DNA: TGTGCCAGCAGCGTAGGGCAGGGCACCAATGAAAAACTGTTTTTT; CDR3 protein: CASSVGQGTNEKLFF
V gene: TRBV5-1; J gene: TRBJ1-3; D gene: TRBD1; clone size: -; CDR3 DNA: TGCGCCAGCAGCTCCTGGACAGGGGCGAGCTCTGGAAACACCATATATTTT; CDR3 protein: CASSSWTGASSGNTIYF
V gene: TRBV7-2; J gene: TRBJ2-7; D gene: TRBD1; clone size: -; CDR3 DNA: TGTGCCAGCAGCCTAGGGGGCCAAGTGTATTACGAGCAGTACTTC; CDR3 protein: CASSLGGQVYYEQYF
V gene: TRBV6-5; J gene: TRBJ1-5; D gene: TRBD1; clone size: -; CDR3 DNA: TGTGCCAGCAGAGAGGGGGCTGGCAATCAGCCCCAGCATTTT; CDR3 protein: CASREGAGNQPQHF
V gene: TRBV7-8; J gene: TRBJ2-5; D gene: TRBD1; clone size: -; CDR3 DNA: TGTGCCAGCAGCCGGGACAGGACCCGGGGCCAAGAGACCCAGTACTTC; CDR3 protein: CASSRDRTRGQETQYF
V gene: TRBV5-1; J gene: TRBJ2-1; D gene: TRBD1; clone size: -; CDR3 DNA: TGCGCCAGCAGCATGAGGGACAGGGTATCCTACAATGAGCAGTTCTTC; CDR3 protein: CASSMRDRVSYNEQFF
V gene: TRBV7-9; J gene: TRBJ2-1; D gene: -; clone size: -; CDR3 DNA: TGTGCCAGCAGCCCTCCGGGGGATCCGATAGGGGAGCAGTTCTTC; CDR3 protein: CASSPPGDPIGEQFF
V gene: TRBV5-1; J gene: TRBJ1-2; D gene: -; clone size: -; CDR3 DNA: TGCGCCAGCAAGACAGCTGGGAGGAACTATGGCTACACCTTC; CDR3 protein: CASKTAGRNYGYTF
V gene: TRBV4-2; J gene: TRBJ2-3; D gene: -; clone size: few; CDR3 DNA: TGTGCCAGCAGCCAAGATCCAGGGATTGGCGATACGCAGTATTTT; CDR3 protein: CASSQDPGIGDTQYF
V gene: TRBV7-6; J gene: TRBJ1-5; D gene: -; clone size: once; CDR3 DNA: TGTGCCAGCAGCTTGGGGGGAGGGTTTAATCAGCCCCAGCATTTT; CDR3 protein: CASSLGGGFNQPQHF